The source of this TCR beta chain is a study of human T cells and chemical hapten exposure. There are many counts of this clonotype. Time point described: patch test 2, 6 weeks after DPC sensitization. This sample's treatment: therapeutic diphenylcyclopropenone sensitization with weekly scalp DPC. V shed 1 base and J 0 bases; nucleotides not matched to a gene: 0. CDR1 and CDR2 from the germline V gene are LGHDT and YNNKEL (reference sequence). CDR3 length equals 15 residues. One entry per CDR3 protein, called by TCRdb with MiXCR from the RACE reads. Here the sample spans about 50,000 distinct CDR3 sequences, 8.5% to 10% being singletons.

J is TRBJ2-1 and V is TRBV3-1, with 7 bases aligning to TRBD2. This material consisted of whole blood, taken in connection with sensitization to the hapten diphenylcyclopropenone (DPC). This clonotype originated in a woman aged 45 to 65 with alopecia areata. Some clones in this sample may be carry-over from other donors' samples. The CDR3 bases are TGTGCCAGCAGCCAAGCTAGCGGCTCCTACAATGAGCAGTTCTTC. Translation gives CASSQASGSYNEQFF.